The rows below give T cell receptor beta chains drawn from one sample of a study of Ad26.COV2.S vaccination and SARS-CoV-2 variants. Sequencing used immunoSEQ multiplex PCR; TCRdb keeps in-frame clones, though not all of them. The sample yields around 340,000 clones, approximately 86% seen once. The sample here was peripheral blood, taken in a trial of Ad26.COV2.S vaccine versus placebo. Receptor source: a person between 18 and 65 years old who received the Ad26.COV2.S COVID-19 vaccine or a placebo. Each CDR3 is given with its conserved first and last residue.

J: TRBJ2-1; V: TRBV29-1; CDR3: CSVEANEQFF
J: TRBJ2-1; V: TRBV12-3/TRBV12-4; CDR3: CASSPSGSNEQFF
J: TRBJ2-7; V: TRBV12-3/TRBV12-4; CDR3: CASSFSRGYEQYF
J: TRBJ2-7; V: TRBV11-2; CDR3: CASSFNYEQYF
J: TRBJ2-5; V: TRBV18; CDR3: CASSPDREGTQYF
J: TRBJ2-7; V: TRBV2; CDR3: CASTVAYEQYF
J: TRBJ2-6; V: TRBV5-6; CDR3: CASSPRNRGLAGANVLTF
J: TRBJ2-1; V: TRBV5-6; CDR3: CASSLLITYNEQFF
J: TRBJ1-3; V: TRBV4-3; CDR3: CASSHTQGNTIYF
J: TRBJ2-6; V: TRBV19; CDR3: CASSLNRDREAGANVLTF
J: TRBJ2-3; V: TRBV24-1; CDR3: CATSDQTQGEDTQYF
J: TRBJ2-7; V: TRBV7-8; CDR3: CASSSRRLAAHEQYF
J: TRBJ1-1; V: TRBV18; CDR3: CASSPTGQGITEAFF
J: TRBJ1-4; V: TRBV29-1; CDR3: CSVQGAGEKLFF
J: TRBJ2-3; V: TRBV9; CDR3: CASSGPGTSGDTSTDTQYF
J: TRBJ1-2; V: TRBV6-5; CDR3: CARSRDSFYGYTF
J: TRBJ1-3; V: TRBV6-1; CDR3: CASSEHRLTGNTIYF
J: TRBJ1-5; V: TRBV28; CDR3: CASSPSGGKVNQPQHF
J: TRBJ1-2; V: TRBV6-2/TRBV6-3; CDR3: CASSPSWIDYGYTF
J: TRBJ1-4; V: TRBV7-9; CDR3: CASSLDGGNEKLFF
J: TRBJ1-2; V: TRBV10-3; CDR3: CAISLMGGVGYTF
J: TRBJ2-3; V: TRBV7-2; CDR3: CASSPHLAGGTISDTQYF
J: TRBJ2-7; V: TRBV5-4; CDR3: CASSLWRGALYEQYF
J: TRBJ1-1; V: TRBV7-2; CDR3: CASSAEAGGTEAEAFF
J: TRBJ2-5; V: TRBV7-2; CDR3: CASSLGPTGEVDF
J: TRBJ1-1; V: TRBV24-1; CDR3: CATSDPQGGARANTEAFF
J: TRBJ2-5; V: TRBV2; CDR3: CASGLGGIQETQYF
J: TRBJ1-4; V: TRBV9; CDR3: CASSPGQGIVEDEKLFF
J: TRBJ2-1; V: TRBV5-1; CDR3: CASSLQRGDYNEQFF
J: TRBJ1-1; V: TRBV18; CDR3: CASSQDRGGTEAFF
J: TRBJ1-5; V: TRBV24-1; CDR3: CASRAHQPQHF
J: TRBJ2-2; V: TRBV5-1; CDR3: CASDTSGNTGELFF
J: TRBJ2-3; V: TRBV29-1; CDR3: CSASGTALTDTQYF
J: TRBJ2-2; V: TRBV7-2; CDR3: CASSLAGGRTGELFF
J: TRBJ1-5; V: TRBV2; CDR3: CASSQNNQPQHF
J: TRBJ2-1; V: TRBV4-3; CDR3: CASSHYLAGAPNEQFF
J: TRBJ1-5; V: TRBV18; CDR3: CASSRGLNSNQPQHF
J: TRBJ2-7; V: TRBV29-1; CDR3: CSVVVDSNYEQYF
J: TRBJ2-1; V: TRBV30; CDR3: CAWSVGLEGNEQFF
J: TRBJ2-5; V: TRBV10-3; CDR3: CAISESRGDVVQETQYF
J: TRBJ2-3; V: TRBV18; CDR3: CASLPAHSGPTDTQYF
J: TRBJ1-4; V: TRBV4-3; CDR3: CASSTAGWGNEKLFF
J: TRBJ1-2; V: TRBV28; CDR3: CASSLGAGTQTYGYTF
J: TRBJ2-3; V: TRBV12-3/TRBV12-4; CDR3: CASTSGGENTQYF
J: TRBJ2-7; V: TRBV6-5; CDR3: CASSRTGENSYEQYF
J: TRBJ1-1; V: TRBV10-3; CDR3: CATDRGWQMNTEAFF
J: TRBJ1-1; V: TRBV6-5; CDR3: CASSSRGGSTEAFF